The 19 T cell receptor beta chains listed next were all sequenced from one sample in a study of spatial heterogeneity in lung cancer. TCRdb independently ran MiXCR on the 5' RACE reads; one entry per CDR3 protein. The sample records roughly 39,000 distinct CDR3 sequences, approximately 7% being singletons. Time point defined: sample taken at primary tumor resection. Whole RNA obtained from tumor, nontumor lung or frozen PBMC underwent sequencing without sorting. Specimen: PBMCs, collected at surgery. The receptors come from a female donor with early-stage non-small cell lung cancer.

This clonotype was recorded many times. V usage is TRBV6-5 and J usage is TRBJ1-4, with 9 nucleotides matching TRBD1. The CDR3 loop spans 13 amino acids. J gave up 7 bases and V 6 bases, and 3 bases lay outside the gene matches. Germline V gives CDR1 MNHEY, CDR2 SVGAGI. The CDR3 loop reads CASRGTGFEKLFF. The CDR3 DNA sequence: TGTGCCAGCAGAGGGACAGGGTTTGAAAAACTGTTTTTT.

J is TRBJ2-1 and V is TRBV18; 7 nucleotides align to TRBD2. V lost 3 bases, J lost 5 bases, and 4 bases stayed unmatched. Germline V gene lookup returns CDR1 KGHSH and CDR2 LQKENI. The CDR3 is made up of 14 amino acids. In nucleotides, the CDR3 is TGTGCCAGCTCACCGAGGCGGGGGAACAATGAGCAGTTCTTC. Protein product: CASSPRRGNNEQFF.

This clonotype showed up many times. The chain is built from TRBV11-3 and TRBJ2-3; 9 nucleotides match TRBD1. The CDR3 is 15 amino acids. Per germline, CDR1 SGHNT and CDR2 YENEEA. Trimming removed 5 bases from V and 0 bases from J; junction bases left unmatched: 3. Written as DNA, the CDR3 is TGTGCCAGCAGCAGAGGGACAGGGAGCACAGATACGCAGTATTTT. As protein: CASSRGTGSTDTQYF.

The chain has TRBV7-2 and TRBJ1-4; 7 positions match TRBD1. This CDR3 comprises 15 residues. Germline V gene data show CDR1 as SGHTA and CDR2 as FQGNSA. With 5 bases clipped from V and 8 bases from J, the junction kept 11 bases outside the gene matches. In DNA form, the CDR3 reads TGTGCCAGCAGCCCTCAGACAGGGCCGCGCGAAAAACTGTTTTTT. This sequence encodes CASSPQTGPREKLFF.

This clonotype was counted a few times. The rearrangement uses TRBV6-6 and TRBJ1-5; D is perhaps TRBD1 (5 bases). With 4 bases removed from V and 4 bases from J, the gap between germline ends came to 8 bases. There are 13 residues in the CDR3. Germline CDR1 is MNHNY and CDR2 is SVGAGI (reference sequence). In DNA, the CDR3 is TGTGCCAGCAGTTTGACAGAAAATCAGCCCCAGCATTTT. Encoded protein: CASSLTENQPQHF.

Ten or more counts support this clonotype. The CDR3 protein is CASSQYRQLSNVLTF. CDR3 bases: TGTGCCAGCAGCCAATACCGACAGTTGTCCAACGTCCTGACTTTC. The genes are TRBV14 and TRBJ2-6, with D possibly TRBD1 on 5 matching bases. This CDR3 has 15 amino acids. V was trimmed by 2 bases and J by 8 bases, leaving 13 bases between them. The germline CDR1 and CDR2 sequences are SGHDN and FVKESK.

The sample holds many counts of this clonotype. This chain joins TRBV20-1 and TRBJ1-5, with 9 bases aligning to TRBD1. CDR1 DFQATT and CDR2 SNEGSKA come from the germline V gene (reference sequence). The junction had 5 bases not matched to a gene; V was cut back by 3 bases and J by 2 bases. The CDR3 sequence is 15 residues long. The CDR3 DNA follows: TGCAGTGCTAGGGACAGGGGTAGAGGCAATCAGCCCCAGCATTTT. Translation: CSARDRGRGNQPQHF.

The genes are TRBV5-6 and TRBJ1-2; 7 bases are a match to TRBD1. The junction had 7 bases not matched to a gene; V was cut back by 4 bases and J by 4 bases. The CDR3 covers 14 residues. Germline-derived CDR1 and CDR2 are SGHDT and YYEEEE. Written as DNA, the CDR3 is TGTGCCAGCAGCCCGCCCGACAGGGCCTATGGCTACACCTTC. This codes for CASSPPDRAYGYTF.

The table lists this clonotype with many counts. The chain is built from TRBV7-2 and TRBJ2-7; D is perhaps TRBD1 (6 bases). CDR3 length: 14 amino acids. Germline V CDR1 and CDR2: SGHTA, FQGNSA. V was cut by 5 bases and J by 6 bases, with 17 bases left in between. Written as DNA, the CDR3 is TGTGCCAGCAGCACCGGGACAAAGTTTCGCGAGCAGTACTTC. Its protein is CASSTGTKFREQYF.

This clonotype occurred many times. The chain carries TRBV20-1 and TRBJ2-2, with 7 positions matching TRBD2. The junction had 5 bases not matched to a gene; V was cut back by 3 bases and J by 1 base. Germline lookup yields CDR1 DFQATT and CDR2 SNEGSKA (reference sequence). This CDR3 is built from 15 residues. CDR3 loop: CSARPAGRNTGELFF. The CDR3 coding sequence is TGCAGTGCTAGGCCAGCGGGGAGGAACACCGGGGAGCTGTTTTTT.

This clonotype was counted ten times or more. The rearrangement uses TRBV13 and TRBJ2-2, with D possibly being TRBD1 (6 bases). Germline V gene sequence: CDR1 PRHDT, CDR2 FYEKMQ (reference sequence). The CDR3 is 14 residues long. Deletions cut 4 bases from V and 7 bases from J, with 13 bases between. The CDR3 loop is CASSYDRLLGELFF. CDR3 nucleotide sequence: TGTGCCAGCAGCTACGACAGGCTCCTCGGGGAGCTGTTTTTT.

This clonotype occurred once. V is TRBV7-2 and J is TRBJ1-2; D is unresolved. V was cut by 3 bases and J by 3 bases, with 11 bases left in between. The CDR3 has 14 residues. CDR1 is SGHTA and CDR2 is FQGNSA in the germline V gene. CDR3 in DNA: TGTGCCAGCAGCTTGAACAAACGGGACTATGGCTACACCTTC. Translated, it gives CASSLNKRDYGYTF.

The chain recombines TRBV12-3 or TRBV12-4 with TRBJ2-7, with 13 nucleotides matching TRBD2. V lost 5 bases to trimming and J lost 7 bases; unmatched junction nucleotides: 14. The length of the CDR3 is 17 residues. CDR3 amino acids: CASSRTSGGSLVGEQYF. The CDR3, as DNA: TGTGCCAGCAGTCGGACTAGCGGGGGCTCCCTGGTGGGAGAGCAGTACTTC.

This clonotype has only a few counts. J is TRBJ2-5 and V is TRBV27; possibly TRBD1 for D (5 bases). This CDR3 has 12 residues. Per germline, CDR1 MNHEY and CDR2 SMNVEV (reference sequence). Trimming left V 10 bases short and J 5 bases short, with 14 bases between. The CDR3 coding sequence is TGTGCCATGCCCAGGGTCGGGGAGACCCAGTACTTC. Protein: CAMPRVGETQYF.

Details on this clonotype: A much larger clone differs from this one at a single base, so this may be a read error. The rearrangement uses TRBV18 and TRBJ1-4, with D uncertain. Germline V gene data show CDR1 as KGHSH and CDR2 as LQKENI. The CDR3 loop spans 13 amino acids. The CDR3 sequence: CVSSPLRNEKLFF. Here the CDR3 DNA reads TGTGTCAGCTCACCACTAAGAAATGAAAAACTGTTTTTT.

This clonotype was detected many times. V usage is TRBV27 and J usage is TRBJ2-5; 11 bases are a match to TRBD1. The CDR3 has 15 amino acids. The J segment lost 7 bases and the V segment lost 0 bases, leaving 4 bases of the junction unmatched. The V gene's germline CDR1 is MNHEY and CDR2 SMNVEV (reference sequence). The CDR3 DNA reads as TGTGCCAGCAGTTTATCGGACAGGGGGCGTGGGACCCAGTACTTC. This encodes CASSLSDRGRGTQYF.

The CDR3 here is CASSHGGNTEAFF. CDR3 DNA sequence: TGTGCCAGCAGCCACGGGGGGAACACTGAAGCTTTCTTT. The chain is built from TRBV14 and TRBJ1-1, with a tentative D call TRBD1 (5 bases). The CDR3 contains 13 residues. Germline lookup yields CDR1 SGHDN and CDR2 FVKESK. Trimming took 3 bases from V and 1 from J, leaving 6 bases between them. Full variable domain (missing parts from reference TRBV14 and TRBJ1-1): EAGVTQFPSHSVIEKGQTVTLRCDPISGHDNLYWYRRVMGKEIKFLLHFVKESKQDESGMPNNRFLAERTGGTYSTLKVQPAELEDSGVYFCASSHGGNTEAFFGQGTRLTVV.

About this clonotype: Because it lacks the conserved phenylalanine or tryptophan at the end, this CDR3 is likely a read error. This chain uses TRBV29-1 with TRBJ2-1; either TRBD1 or TRBD2 may fit D (5 bases each). Deletions cut 6 bases from V and 7 bases from J, with 22 bases between. CDR1 and CDR2 from the germline V gene are SQVTM and ANQGSEA. The CDR3 is made up of 15 amino acids. CDR3 in DNA: TGCAGCGTCAGCCCACGAGGGGTGGATGGGAATGAGCAGTTCTCC. Translating it yields CSVSPRGVDGNEQFS.

The chain links TRBV2 to TRBJ2-7; TRBD1 aligns across 8 bases. The ends lost 7 bases at V and 4 bases at J; junction bases unmatched: 6. The length of the CDR3 is 13 residues. The germline gives CDR1 SNHLY, CDR2 FYNNEI. As DNA, the CDR3 is TGTGCCAGCAAAAGGACAGGGCTTTACGAGCAGTACTTC. This gives the protein CASKRTGLYEQYF.